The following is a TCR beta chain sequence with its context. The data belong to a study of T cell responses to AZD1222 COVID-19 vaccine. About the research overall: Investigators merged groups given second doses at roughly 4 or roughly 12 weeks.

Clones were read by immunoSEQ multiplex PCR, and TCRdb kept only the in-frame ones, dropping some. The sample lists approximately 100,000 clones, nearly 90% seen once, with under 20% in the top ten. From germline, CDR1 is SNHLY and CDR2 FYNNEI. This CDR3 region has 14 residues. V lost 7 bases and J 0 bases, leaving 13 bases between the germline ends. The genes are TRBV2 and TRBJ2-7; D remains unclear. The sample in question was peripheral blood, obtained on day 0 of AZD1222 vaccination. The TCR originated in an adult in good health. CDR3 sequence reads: CASKPGEHSYEQYF. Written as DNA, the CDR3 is TGTGCCAGCAAGCCGGGCGAACACTCCTACGAGCAGTACTTC.